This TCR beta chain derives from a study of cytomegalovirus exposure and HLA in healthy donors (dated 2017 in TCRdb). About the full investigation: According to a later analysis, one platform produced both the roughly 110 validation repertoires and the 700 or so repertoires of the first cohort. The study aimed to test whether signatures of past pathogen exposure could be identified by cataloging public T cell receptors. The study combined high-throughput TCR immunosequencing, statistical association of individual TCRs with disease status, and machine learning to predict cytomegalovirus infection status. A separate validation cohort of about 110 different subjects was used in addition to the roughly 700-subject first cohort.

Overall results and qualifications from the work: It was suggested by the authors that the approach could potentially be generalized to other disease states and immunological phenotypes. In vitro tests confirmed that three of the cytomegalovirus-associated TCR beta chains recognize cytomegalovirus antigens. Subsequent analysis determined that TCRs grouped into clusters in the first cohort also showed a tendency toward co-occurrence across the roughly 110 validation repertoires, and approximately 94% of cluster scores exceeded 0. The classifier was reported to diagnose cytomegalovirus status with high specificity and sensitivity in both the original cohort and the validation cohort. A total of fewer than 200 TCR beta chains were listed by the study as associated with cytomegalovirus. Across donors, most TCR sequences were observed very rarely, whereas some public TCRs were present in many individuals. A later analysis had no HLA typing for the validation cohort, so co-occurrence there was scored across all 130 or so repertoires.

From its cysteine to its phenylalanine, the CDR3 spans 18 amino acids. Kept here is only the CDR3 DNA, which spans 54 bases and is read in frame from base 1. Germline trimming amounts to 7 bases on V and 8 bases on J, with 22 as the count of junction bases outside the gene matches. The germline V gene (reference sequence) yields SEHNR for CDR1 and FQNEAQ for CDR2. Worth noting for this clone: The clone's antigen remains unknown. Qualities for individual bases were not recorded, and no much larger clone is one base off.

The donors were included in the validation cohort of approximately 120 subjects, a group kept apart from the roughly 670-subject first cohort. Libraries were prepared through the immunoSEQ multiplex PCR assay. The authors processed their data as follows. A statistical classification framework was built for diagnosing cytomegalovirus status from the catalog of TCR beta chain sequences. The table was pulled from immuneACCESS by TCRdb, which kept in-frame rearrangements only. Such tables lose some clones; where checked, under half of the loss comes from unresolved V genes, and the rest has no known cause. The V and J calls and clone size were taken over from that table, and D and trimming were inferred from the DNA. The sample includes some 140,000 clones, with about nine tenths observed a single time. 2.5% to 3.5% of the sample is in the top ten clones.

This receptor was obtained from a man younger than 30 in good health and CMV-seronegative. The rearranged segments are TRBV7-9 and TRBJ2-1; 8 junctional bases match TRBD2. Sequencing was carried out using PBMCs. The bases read TGTGCCAGCACCGGCTCCGAGGGTAGCCGCGGGGGGTCGTATGAGCAGTTCTTC. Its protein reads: CASTGSEGSRGGSYEQFF.